The 11 T cell receptor beta chains reported below all come from one sample, sequenced in a study of blood T cell repertoires in COVID-19. Profiling relied on immunoSEQ multiplex PCR, and the TCRdb table lists in-frame clones only, not all of them. Of 120,000 to 150,000 clones listed, roughly 90% were seen once; the top ten hold less than 0.95%. Material: peripheral blood. Every receptor here comes from a woman aged 50 to 60 with acute or convalescent COVID-19.

This chain joins TRBV5-1 and TRBJ1-4; D remains unclear. Germline CDR1 is SGHRS and CDR2 is YFSETQ. V was cut by 0 bases and J by 4 bases, with 10 bases left in between. The CDR3 loop spans 15 amino acids. The CDR3 DNA reads TGCGCCAGCAGCTTGGGGGCAGCTTTTAATGAAAAACTGTTTTTT. It yields the protein CASSLGAAFNEKLFF.

The chain has TRBV11-1 and TRBJ1-6; tentative D call: TRBD1 (5 bases). Germline loops: CDR1 SGHAT, CDR2 FQDESV (reference sequence). V was cut by 2 bases and J by 9 bases, with 14 bases left in between. The length of the CDR3 is 15 residues. The CDR3 protein is CASSLNTGTTSPLHF. The DNA of the CDR3 is TGTGCCAGCAGCTTAAACACCGGGACTACTTCACCCCTCCACTTT.

This chain uses TRBV6-1 with TRBJ2-5, with D hard to call. The germline V gene encodes CDR1 MNHNS and CDR2 SASEGT. The length of the CDR3 is 12 residues. Trimming shortened V by 2 bases and J by 7 bases, and 8 bases separated the two germline ends. CDR3 in DNA: TGTGCCAGCAGTGAAATAATGTGGACCCAGTACTTC. It translates to CASSEIMWTQYF.

The chain combines TRBV11-2 with TRBJ1-3; D is unresolved. The V and J ends lost 2 bases and 4 bases respectively, with 15 bases between them. CDR3 length: 16 residues. Germline CDR1 SGHAT, CDR2 FQNNGV. The CDR3 protein is CASSLPPVGKGNTIYF. CDR3 bases: TGTGCCAGCAGCTTACCCCCGGTGGGCAAAGGAAACACCATATATTTT.

The chain has TRBV10-3 and TRBJ2-1; D possibly corresponds to TRBD1 (5 bases). The germline V and J ends were trimmed by 0 bases and 6 bases, with 12 bases remaining between them. The CDR3 runs to 15 residues. Germline values: CDR1 ENHRY, CDR2 SYGVKD. CDR3 DNA: TGTGCCATCAGTGAGTCAGGGGATCCCCTCAATGAGCAGTTCTTC. It encodes CAISESGDPLNEQFF.

The rearrangement links TRBV3-1 (or the pseudogene TRBV3-2) to TRBJ2-3; weak D call: TRBD2 (6 bases). The CDR3 spans 14 residues. Trimming cost V 4 bases and J 1 base, with 9 bases left between them. Germline V lookup: CDR1 LGHDT, CDR2 YNNKEL (reference sequence). CDR3 bases: TGTGCCAGCAGCCGGGACTTCCGCACAGATACGCAGTATTTT. Translating it yields CASSRDFRTDTQYF.

This rearrangement joins TRBV27 to TRBJ2-3, with 8 bases that match TRBD1. Germline loops: CDR1 MNHEY, CDR2 SMNVEV (reference sequence). The CDR3 totals 15 residues. The ends lost 3 bases at V and 2 bases at J; junction bases unmatched: 4. CDR3 amino acids: CASSFQTGVTDTQYF. The CDR3 nucleotides read TGTGCCAGCAGTTTCCAGACAGGGGTCACAGATACGCAGTATTTT.

This clone appeared many times. V usage is TRBV27 and J usage is TRBJ2-1; 10 nucleotides agree with TRBD1. This CDR3 region has 17 residues. With V trimmed by 0 bases and J by 9 bases, 11 bases remained unmatched. Germline V gives CDR1 MNHEY, CDR2 SMNVEV (reference sequence). The CDR3 region is CASSLSGAGQGQGEQFF. The DNA for the CDR3 is TGTGCCAGCAGTTTATCCGGGGCGGGACAGGGGCAGGGTGAGCAGTTCTTC.

V gene TRBV20-1 combines with J gene TRBJ2-7, with 7 bases matching TRBD2. V lost 3 bases, J lost 0 bases, and 5 bases stayed unmatched. This CDR3 is 14 amino acids long. Germline CDR1 and CDR2: DFQATT and SNEGSKA (reference sequence). CDR3 protein: CSASRRDYSYEQYF. The CDR3 bases are TGCAGTGCTAGTCGCCGGGACTACTCCTACGAGCAGTACTTC.

The chain couples TRBV19 to TRBJ2-3, with 9 positions matching TRBD1. The germline gives CDR1 LNHDA, CDR2 SQIVND (reference sequence). V was pared by 4 bases and J by 3 bases, with 2 bases of the junction left unmatched. This CDR3 comprises 14 residues. The CDR3, as DNA: TGTGCCAGTAGTACGGACAGGGGAACAGATACGCAGTATTTT. It yields the protein CASSTDRGTDTQYF.

The chain joins TRBV29-1 to TRBJ2-1, with 11 positions matching TRBD2. This CDR3 spans 16 amino acids. Germline lookup yields CDR1 SQVTM and CDR2 ANQGSEA. V lost 2 bases, J lost 2 bases, and 5 bases stayed unmatched. The CDR3 sequence is CSVEPLAGGTYNEQFF. DNA of the CDR3: TGCAGCGTTGAACCCCTAGCGGGAGGTACCTACAATGAGCAGTTCTTC.